The rows below give T cell receptor beta chains drawn from one sample of a study of T cells after yellow fever vaccination. One entry per CDR3 protein results from TCRdb running MiXCR on the 5' RACE reads. The sample contains about 340,000 distinct CDR3 sequences, roughly an eighth of which appear only once. The input for sequencing was CD4+ T cells sorted from PBMCs, taken 15 days after the yellow fever booster vaccination. The receptors originated from a man between 18 and 35 years old who received the YFV17D yellow fever vaccine. Both conserved end residues are part of each CDR3. D genes are given only for firm matches. A clone size is listed for some rows: how often the clone was seen (once, few, many), or a class if it is expanded.

>TRBJ2-5|few|TRBD2|TRBV28
TGTGCCAGCAACGCACCGGGACTAGCGAACCAAGAGACCCAGTACTTC
CASNAPGLANQETQYF
>TRBJ2-1|few|TRBD2|TRBV7-7
TGTGCTAGCAGCCAATCGGGACTAGCAGCTGAGCAGTTCTTC
CASSQSGLAAEQFF
>TRBJ2-7|many|.|TRBV5-1
TGCGCCAGCAGCCCCGGGGACTCCTACGAGCAGTACTTC
CASSPGDSYEQYF
>TRBJ1-2|few|.|TRBV7-9
TGTGCCAGCAGCTACCGACCACTCGTATACGACCCGACGGCGCAGGGTGGATTCTACACCTTC
CASSYRPLVYDPTAQGGFYTF
>TRBJ2-7|few|.|TRBV21-1
TGTGCCAGCAGCAAAGCGCAGGGGATATACAACGAGCAGTACTTC
CASSKAQGIYNEQYF
>TRBJ2-2|.|.|TRBV18
TGTGCCAGCTCACCACAACTAGTCTGGAACACCGGGGAGCTGTTTTTT
CASSPQLVWNTGELFF
>TRBJ2-5|many|.|TRBV2
TGTGCCAGCAAGGACAGGGAGGGAGAGACCCAGTACTTC
CASKDREGETQYF
>TRBJ2-5|few|.|TRBV28
TGTGCCAGCAGTTTTCTCCGGGGCCAAGAGACCCAGTACTTC
CASSFLRGQETQYF
>TRBJ1-2|.|.|TRBV12-3/TRBV12-4
TGTGCCAGCAGTTTAGGCAGGGTCAACTATGGCTACACCTTC
CASSLGRVNYGYTF
>TRBJ2-5|.|TRBD2|TRBV6-1
TGTGCCAGCAGCCCCCTGGGAATAGCGGGGCAAGAGACCCAGTACTTC
CASSPLGIAGQETQYF
>TRBJ2-1|.|.|TRBV5-1
TGCGCCAGCAGCATAAGATTAAGCTCCTACAATGAGCAGTTCTTC
CASSIRLSSYNEQFF
>TRBJ2-2|few|.|TRBV7-9
TGTGCCAGCAGCTTGTCAGTTAACACCGGGGAGCTGTTTTTT
CASSLSVNTGELFF
>TRBJ1-1|few|.|TRBV20-1
TGCAGCCGCAAGCTCACCGGCATAGGAGTCACTGAAGCTTTCTTT
CSRKLTGIGVTEAFF
>TRBJ2-5|few|.|TRBV7-3
TGTGCCAGCAGCTTAATGGGGGTAGGAGAGACCCAGTACTTC
CASSLMGVGETQYF
>TRBJ2-1|many|.|TRBV9
TGTGCCAGCAGTCCCTGGCGGGGAAACTACAATGAGCAGTTCTTC
CASSPWRGNYNEQFF
>TRBJ1-5|.|.|TRBV19
TGTGCCAGTACTTTCAGACAGCGATCATATAGCAATCAGCCCCAGCATTTT
CASTFRQRSYSNQPQHF
>TRBJ1-1|.|.|TRBV4-2
TGTGCCAGCAGTTCCCAGGGGCGGACCACTGAAGCTTTCTTT
CASSSQGRTTEAFF
>TRBJ1-2|.|.|TRBV4-3
TGCGCCAGCAGCCAAGCAGGGTGGGCCTATGGCTACACCTTC
CASSQAGWAYGYTF
>TRBJ2-3|.|.|TRBV7-3
TGTGCCAGCAGCCTATCCCCAGTGGGCGGGGGCACAGATACGCAGTATTTT
CASSLSPVGGGTDTQYF
>TRBJ2-7|.|TRBD1|TRBV7-2
TGTGCCAGCAGCCCCGGACAGGCTAGCTCCTACGAGCAGTACTTC
CASSPGQASSYEQYF
>TRBJ1-2|few|.|TRBV4-2
TGTGCCAGCAGCCCCGAGTTCCGTGACAACTATGGCTACACCTTC
CASSPEFRDNYGYTF
>TRBJ1-1|few|TRBD1|TRBV20-1
TGCAGTGCCAGTCGGCCAGGGGGCGGTTCGTTCACTGAAGCTTTCTTT
CSASRPGGGSFTEAFF
>TRBJ2-5|many|.|TRBV5-1
TGCGCCAGCAGCTATCGGGGATCCCAAGAGACCCAGTACTTC
CASSYRGSQETQYF
>TRBJ2-5|.|.|TRBV21-1
TGTGCCAGCAGCACCCGGACTAGCGGACAAGAGACCCAGTACTTC
CASSTRTSGQETQYF
>TRBJ2-1|.|TRBD2|TRBV5-6
TGTGCCAGCAGCTCCCTAGCGGGGGAATACAATGAGCAGTTCTTC
CASSSLAGEYNEQFF
>TRBJ1-3|.|.|TRBV4-1
TGCGCCAGCAGCGACGCAACGAAAGACTCTGGAAACACCATATATTTT
CASSDATKDSGNTIYF
>TRBJ2-2|.|.|TRBV9
TGTGCCAGCAGCGTAGCTACAGGGTTGGCCGGGGAGCTGTTTTTT
CASSVATGLAGELFF
>TRBJ2-6|many|.|TRBV7-2
TGTGCCAGCACCCCGCAGTCGGCCTCTGGGGCCAACGTCCTGACTTTC
CASTPQSASGANVLTF
>TRBJ1-1|many|.|TRBV7-3
TGTGCCAGCAGCTTATATGGGCGGTTGAACACTGAAGCTTTCTTT
CASSLYGRLNTEAFF
>TRBJ2-3|many|TRBD2|TRBV20-1
TGCAGTGCGTCGACTAGCGGGAGTCGTGATACGCAGTATTTT
CSASTSGSRDTQYF
>TRBJ1-5|.|TRBD1|TRBV20-1
TGCAGTGCCAAATCCCGACAGGGGGATCAGCCCCAGCATTTT
CSAKSRQGDQPQHF
>TRBJ1-4|.|.|TRBV29-1
TGCAGCGTCCGAAATGAAAAACTGTTTTTT
CSVRNEKLFF
>TRBJ2-7|.|TRBD1|TRBV5-1
TGCGCCAGCAGCGATCCTTACAGGGGTAGGGTCTACGAGCAGTACTTC
CASSDPYRGRVYEQYF
>TRBJ2-1|.|TRBD2|TRBV7-9
TGTGCCAGCAGCCCAACGGGGGGGTCCTCCAGGGAGCAGTTCTTC
CASSPTGGSSREQFF
>TRBJ2-1|many|TRBD1|TRBV7-9
TGTGCCAGCAGCTTATTGACAGGGTTTTTCAATGAGCAGTTCTTC
CASSLLTGFFNEQFF
>TRBJ2-5|.|TRBD1|TRBV19
TGTGCCAGTAGTTTCACCCCACAGGGGGCTCAGGAGACCCAGTACTTC
CASSFTPQGAQETQYF
>TRBJ2-2|many|.|TRBV7-3
TGTGCCAGCAGCTTAACCAGGGCGAACACCGGGGAGCTGTTTTTT
CASSLTRANTGELFF
>TRBJ2-2|.|.|TRBV5-1
TGCGCCAGCACCCCATCATCGAACACCGGGGAGCTGTTTTTT
CASTPSSNTGELFF
>TRBJ2-3|.|.|TRBV18
TGTGCCAGCTCAAGGACCGGGACTCCCAGCACAGATACGCAGTATTTT
CASSRTGTPSTDTQYF
>TRBJ1-5|.|.|TRBV18
TGTGCCAGCTCAACTCTGGGAAGCAATCAGCCCCAGCATTTT
CASSTLGSNQPQHF
>TRBJ2-6|many|.|TRBV4-3
TGCGCCAGCAGCCAAGCCGCCAGGGCGTCTGGGGCCAACGTCCTGACTTTC
CASSQAARASGANVLTF
>TRBJ2-3|.|.|TRBV12-3/TRBV12-4
TGTGCCAGCGGACCTTTGGCCGCAGATACGCAGTATTTT
CASGPLAADTQYF
>TRBJ2-2|few|.|TRBV5-4
TGTGCCAGCAGCCTTGCTAGGGGGGCAGACACCGGGGAGCTGTTTTTT
CASSLARGADTGELFF
>TRBJ2-7|.|.|TRBV13
TGTGCCAGCAGCCGGGACGGTGGGGTCGGTCGTTACGAGCAGTACTTC
CASSRDGGVGRYEQYF
>TRBJ1-3|many|TRBD1|TRBV10-3
TGTGCCATAAGACAGGGTCTCGGCTCTGGAAACACCATATATTTT
CAIRQGLGSGNTIYF
>TRBJ1-1|few|.|TRBV6-1
TGTGCCAGCAGTGAAGCGCCTGGGGTTGGTAAACCTTTCTTT
CASSEAPGVGKPFF
>TRBJ1-5|few|.|TRBV18
TGTGCCAGCTCACCAAATTCCAGGGGAGGCAATCAGCCCCAGCATTTT
CASSPNSRGGNQPQHF
>TRBJ1-4|.|.|TRBV6-6
TGTGCCAGCACTAAAGGGGCTGCTACTAATGAAAAACTGTTTTTT
CASTKGAATNEKLFF
>TRBJ2-3|few|.|TRBV6-2/TRBV6-3
TGTGCCAGCAGTTACTCCCTGGACCGCACAGATACGCAGTATTTT
CASSYSLDRTDTQYF
>TRBJ2-5|many|.|TRBV20-1
TGCAGTGCTAGAGTACTAGTCGTCGAGACCCAGTACTTC
CSARVLVVETQYF
>TRBJ1-2|few|.|TRBV5-5
TGTGCCAGCAGCCTAATAGGGGGAACCTATGGCTACACCTTC
CASSLIGGTYGYTF
>TRBJ2-5|few|.|TRBV7-6
TGTGCCAGCAGCCCAGTGAGCTTCGCAGAGACCCAGTACTTC
CASSPVSFAETQYF
>TRBJ2-7|.|TRBD1|TRBV20-1
TGCAGTGCTATAACCGGGACAGGTTACGAGCAGTACTTC
CSAITGTGYEQYF
>TRBJ2-3|few|TRBD2|TRBV3-1
TGTGCCAGCAGCCAAGGAACACGGGGGGTCACAGATACGCAGTATTTT
CASSQGTRGVTDTQYF
>TRBJ2-5|.|.|TRBV5-1
TGCGCCAGCAGCGTGGAAGTGGGGGGAGAGACCCAGTACTTC
CASSVEVGGETQYF
>TRBJ1-6|few|.|TRBV10-3
TGTGCCATCAGAGGGACATACTCCTATAATTCACCCCTCCACTTT
CAIRGTYSYNSPLHF
>TRBJ2-3|few|.|TRBV7-2
TGTGCCAGCAGCCGGGGGAGGGGGAGCGATTGGGATACGCAGTATTTT
CASSRGRGSDWDTQYF
>TRBJ1-4|.|TRBD1|TRBV20-1
TGCAGTGCTAAGGGATTGCCGGGACAGGTTCACGAAAAACTGTTTTTT
CSAKGLPGQVHEKLFF
>TRBJ2-1|few|TRBD2|TRBV6-2/TRBV6-3
TGTGCCAGCAGTAAAAACTCTGGAGTAGCGGGGACCTACAATGAGCAGTTCTTC
CASSKNSGVAGTYNEQFF
>TRBJ1-1|.|TRBD1|TRBV6-1
TGTGCCAGCAGTGGGGGACAGGGAAGAACTGAAGCTTTCTTT
CASSGGQGRTEAFF